These 10 T cell receptor beta chains came from one sample sequenced in a study of early T cells in non-severe SARS-CoV-2 infection (TCRdb year 2021). The method was 5' RACE. The sequencing machine was a NextSeq 500. TCRdb ran its own pipeline on the public reads, namely fastp trimming at Q25 and MiXCR clone calling, and kept in-frame beta chains. Entries that share a CDR3 protein sequence are merged under the most common genes and DNA. This sample lists 50,000 or so distinct CDR3 sequences; about 15% were detected once. More than 8% of the sample is held by the ten biggest clonotypes. Source: whole blood, taken at baseline. The receptors originated from an adult who was a healthcare worker with PCR-confirmed SARS-CoV-2 infection or an uninfected control (not recorded which).

The chain employs TRBV29-1 and TRBJ2-5, with TRBD2 matching over 14 bases. This CDR3 is 16 amino acids long. In germline, CDR1 is SQVTM, CDR2 ANQGSEA. V shed 7 bases and J 2 bases; nucleotides not matched to a gene: 9. CDR3: CSAEGLAGARQETQYF. Written as DNA, the CDR3 is TGCAGCGCCGAGGGACTAGCGGGAGCCCGGCAAGAGACCCAGTACTTC.

The chain combines TRBV6-1 with TRBJ1-3; no clear D. Germline V gives CDR1 MNHNS, CDR2 SASEGT. V lost 2 bases and J 0 bases, leaving 11 bases between the germline ends. The CDR3 is made up of 16 amino acids. The CDR3 DNA reads as TGTGCCAGCAGTGAATCCGGTCTGTACTCTGGAAACACCATATATTTT. Protein product: CASSESGLYSGNTIYF.

In its sample, this clonotype was seen a few times. J is TRBJ1-1 and V is TRBV27; D is possibly TRBD1 (5 bases). Germline V lookup: CDR1 MNHEY, CDR2 SMNVEV (reference sequence). CDR3 size: 15 residues. The V end was cut by 5 bases, the J end by 1 base, with 14 bases between. CDR3 amino acids: CASSPPKGQNTEAFF. For the CDR3, the DNA is TGTGCCAGCAGTCCCCCGAAGGGGCAGAACACTGAAGCTTTCTTT.

This clonotype was observed a few times. CDR3 sequence reads: CASSLGLPGDTQYF. The CDR3 DNA reads TGCGCCAGCAGCTTAGGGCTCCCAGGGGATACGCAGTATTTT. V is TRBV5-1 and J is TRBJ2-3, with a tentative D call TRBD1 (5 bases). Germline CDR1 is SGHRS and CDR2 is YFSETQ. Trimming left V 2 bases short and J 6 bases short, with 13 bases between. The CDR3 consists of 14 residues.

In this sample, this clonotype turned up a few times. The J gene is TRBJ1-1, the V gene TRBV6-5; D perhaps matches TRBD1 (6 bases). V was trimmed by 5 bases and J by 4 bases, leaving 11 bases between them. The CDR3 contains 13 residues. Looked up from germline, CDR1 is MNHEY and CDR2 is SVGAGI. CDR3 nucleotides: TGTGCCAGCAGTGGGGACACTTTCACTGAAGCTTTCTTT. Translation gives CASSGDTFTEAFF.

This clonotype was seen at least ten times. V usage is TRBV6-1 and J usage is TRBJ2-7; D is perhaps TRBD2 (5 bases). Germline V gene data show CDR1 as MNHNS and CDR2 as SASEGT. This CDR3 is 12 amino acids long. Trimming took 6 bases from V and 7 from J, leaving 13 bases between them. The CDR3 protein is CASRDSPLEQYF. The DNA of the CDR3 is TGTGCCAGCAGGGACTCTCCCTTGGAGCAGTACTTC.

The V gene is TRBV6-1, the J gene TRBJ2-4; 9 bases are shared with TRBD2. The germline gives CDR1 MNHNS, CDR2 SASEGT. This CDR3 spans 15 amino acids. With 2 bases clipped from V and 8 bases from J, the junction kept 7 bases outside the gene matches. In DNA form, the CDR3 reads TGTGCCAGCAGTGAACCCGCGGGAGGGGGACACATTCAGTACTTC. It encodes CASSEPAGGGHIQYF.

This clonotype was seen repeatedly, ten times or more. The CDR3 DNA is TGTGCCAGCAGTACAGGGTCTTACGAGCAGTACTTC. Amino acids: CASSTGSYEQYF. The rearrangement links TRBV28 to TRBJ2-7; a weak D match, TRBD1 (6 bases). This CDR3 contains 12 residues. Germline V gene lookup returns CDR1 MDHEN and CDR2 SYDVKM. Trimming stripped 5 bases from V and 4 bases from J, with 9 bases between.

The rearrangement joins TRBV7-9 to TRBJ2-1, with TRBD1 identical over 9 bases. Germline V gives CDR1 SEHNR, CDR2 FQNEAQ (reference sequence). The length of the CDR3 is 14 residues. V was pared by 0 bases and J by 9 bases, with 3 bases of the junction left unmatched. This chain's CDR3 is CASSLAGQGSEQFF. The CDR3 coding sequence is TGTGCCAGCAGCTTAGCGGGACAGGGTTCTGAGCAGTTCTTC.

This clonotype has more than one count but fewer than ten. This chain uses TRBV29-1 with TRBJ2-2; 12 nucleotides agree with TRBD2. Germline trimming cut 5 bases from V and 3 bases from J; bases unmatched to any gene: 7. Germline V gene data show CDR1 as SQVTM and CDR2 as ANQGSEA. CDR3 size: 16 residues. CDR3 sequence: CSVYLAGGPDTGELFF. The CDR3 DNA sequence: TGCAGCGTTTATCTAGCGGGAGGGCCGGACACCGGGGAGCTGTTTTTT.